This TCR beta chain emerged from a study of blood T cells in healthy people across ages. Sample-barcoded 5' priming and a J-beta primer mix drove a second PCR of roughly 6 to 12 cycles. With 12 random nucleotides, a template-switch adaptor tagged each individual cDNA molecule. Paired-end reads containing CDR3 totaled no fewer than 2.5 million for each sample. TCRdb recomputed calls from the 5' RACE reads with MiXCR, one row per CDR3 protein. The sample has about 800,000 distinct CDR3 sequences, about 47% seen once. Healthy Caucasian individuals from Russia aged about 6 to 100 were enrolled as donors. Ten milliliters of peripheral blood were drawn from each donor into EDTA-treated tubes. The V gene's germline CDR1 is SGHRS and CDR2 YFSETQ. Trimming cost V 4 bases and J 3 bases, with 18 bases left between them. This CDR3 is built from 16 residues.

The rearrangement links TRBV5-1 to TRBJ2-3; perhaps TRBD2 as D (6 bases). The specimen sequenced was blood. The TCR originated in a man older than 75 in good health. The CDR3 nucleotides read TGCGCCAGCAGCCCTCGGGCGGGGTCAGCTACAGATACGCAGTATTTT. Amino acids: CASSPRAGSATDTQYF.